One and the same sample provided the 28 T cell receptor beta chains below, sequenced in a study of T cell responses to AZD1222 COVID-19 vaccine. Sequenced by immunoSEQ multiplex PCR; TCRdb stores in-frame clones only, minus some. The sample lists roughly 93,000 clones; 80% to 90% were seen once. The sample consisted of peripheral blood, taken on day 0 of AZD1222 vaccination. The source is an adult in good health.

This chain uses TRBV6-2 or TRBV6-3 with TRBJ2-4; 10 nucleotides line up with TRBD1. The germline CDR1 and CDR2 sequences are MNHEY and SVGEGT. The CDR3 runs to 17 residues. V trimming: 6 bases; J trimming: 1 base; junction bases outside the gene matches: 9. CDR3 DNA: TGTGCCAGCAGCTCGTATGGGACAGGGGTGGCCAAAAACATTCAGTACTTC. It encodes CASSSYGTGVAKNIQYF.

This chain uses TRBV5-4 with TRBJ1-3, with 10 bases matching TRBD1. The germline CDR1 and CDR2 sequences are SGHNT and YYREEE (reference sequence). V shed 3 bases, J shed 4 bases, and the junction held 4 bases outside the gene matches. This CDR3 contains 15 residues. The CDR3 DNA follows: TGTGCCAGCAGCTCCGGGACAGGGGCGGGAAACACCATATATTTT. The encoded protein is CASSSGTGAGNTIYF.

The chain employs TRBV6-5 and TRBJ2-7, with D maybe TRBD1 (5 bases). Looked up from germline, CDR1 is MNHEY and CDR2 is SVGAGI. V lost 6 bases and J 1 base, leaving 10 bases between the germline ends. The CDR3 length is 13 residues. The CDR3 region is CASSISGSYEQYF. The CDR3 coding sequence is TGTGCCAGCAGCATCTCAGGGTCCTACGAGCAGTACTTC.

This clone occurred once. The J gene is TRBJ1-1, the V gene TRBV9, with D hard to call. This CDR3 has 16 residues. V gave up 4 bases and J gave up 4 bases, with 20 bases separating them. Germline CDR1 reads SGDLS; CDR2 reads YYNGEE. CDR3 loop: CASSPRPAGGGTEAFF. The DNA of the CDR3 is TGTGCCAGCAGCCCCCGACCGGCGGGCGGCGGCACTGAAGCTTTCTTT.

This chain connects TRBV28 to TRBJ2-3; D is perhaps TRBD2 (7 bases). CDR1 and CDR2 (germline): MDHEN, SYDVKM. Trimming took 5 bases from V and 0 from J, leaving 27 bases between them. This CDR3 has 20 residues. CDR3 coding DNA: TGTGCCAGCAGTGCGATACCCCCCGGGCGGAGGGGGGGAAGCACAGATACGCAGTATTTT. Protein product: CASSAIPPGRRGGSTDTQYF.

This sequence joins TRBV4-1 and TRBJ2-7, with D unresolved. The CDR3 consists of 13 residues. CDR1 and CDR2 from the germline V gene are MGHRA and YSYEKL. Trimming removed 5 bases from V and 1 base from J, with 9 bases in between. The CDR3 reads CASSNQVSYEQYF. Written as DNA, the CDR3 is TGCGCCAGCAGCAATCAGGTATCCTACGAGCAGTACTTC.

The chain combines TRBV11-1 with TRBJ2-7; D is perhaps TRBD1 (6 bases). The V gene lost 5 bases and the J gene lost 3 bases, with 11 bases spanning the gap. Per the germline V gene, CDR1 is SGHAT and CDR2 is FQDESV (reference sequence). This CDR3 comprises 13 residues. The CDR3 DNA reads TGTGCCAGCAGCCATGGACAGAGCTACGAGCAGTACTTC. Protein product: CASSHGQSYEQYF.

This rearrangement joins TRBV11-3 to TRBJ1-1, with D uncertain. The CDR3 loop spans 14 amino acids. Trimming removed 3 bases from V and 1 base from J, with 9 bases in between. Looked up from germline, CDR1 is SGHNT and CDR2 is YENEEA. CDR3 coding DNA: TGTGCCAGCAGCTTGGCCTTCGGGAACACTGAAGCTTTCTTT. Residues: CASSLAFGNTEAFF.

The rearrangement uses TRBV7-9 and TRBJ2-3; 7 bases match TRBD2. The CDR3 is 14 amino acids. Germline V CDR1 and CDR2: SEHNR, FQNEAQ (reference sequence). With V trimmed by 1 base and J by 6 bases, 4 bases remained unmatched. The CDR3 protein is CASSLGLAPDTQYF. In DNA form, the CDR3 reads TGTGCCAGCAGCTTAGGACTAGCACCCGATACGCAGTATTTT.

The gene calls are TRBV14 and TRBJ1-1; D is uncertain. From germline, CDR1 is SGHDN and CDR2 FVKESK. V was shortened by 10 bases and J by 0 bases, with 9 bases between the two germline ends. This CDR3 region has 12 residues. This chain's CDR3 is CATTLLNTEAFF. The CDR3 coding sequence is TGTGCCACCACCCTCTTGAACACTGAAGCTTTCTTT.

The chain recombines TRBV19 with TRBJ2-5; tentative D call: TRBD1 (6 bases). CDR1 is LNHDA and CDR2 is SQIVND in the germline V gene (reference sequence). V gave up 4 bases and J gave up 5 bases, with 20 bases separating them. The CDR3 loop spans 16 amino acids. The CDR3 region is CASSTSRGRYEETQYF. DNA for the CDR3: TGTGCCAGTAGTACCTCCAGGGGACGCTATGAGGAGACCCAGTACTTC.

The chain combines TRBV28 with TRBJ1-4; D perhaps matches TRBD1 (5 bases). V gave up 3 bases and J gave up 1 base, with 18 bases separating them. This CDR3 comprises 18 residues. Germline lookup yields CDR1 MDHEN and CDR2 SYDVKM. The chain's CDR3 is CASSFHPGFVVTNEKLFF. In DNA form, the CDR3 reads TGTGCCAGCAGTTTTCATCCAGGGTTCGTGGTAACTAATGAAAAACTGTTTTTT.

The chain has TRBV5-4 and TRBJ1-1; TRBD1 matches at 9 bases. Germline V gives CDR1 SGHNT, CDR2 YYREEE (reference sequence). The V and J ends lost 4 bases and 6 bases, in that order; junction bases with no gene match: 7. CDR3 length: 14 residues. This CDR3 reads CASSTKTGGSEAFF. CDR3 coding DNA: TGTGCCAGCAGCACCAAGACAGGGGGGTCTGAAGCTTTCTTT.

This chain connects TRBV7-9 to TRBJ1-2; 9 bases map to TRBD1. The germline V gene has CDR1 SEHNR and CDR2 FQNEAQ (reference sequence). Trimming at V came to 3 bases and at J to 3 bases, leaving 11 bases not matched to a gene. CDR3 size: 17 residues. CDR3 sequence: CASSLRTGERADYGYTF. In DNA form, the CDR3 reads TGTGCCAGCAGCTTGAGGACAGGGGAACGAGCGGACTATGGCTACACCTTC.

This chain's CDR3 is CASSIDRPGRNTIYF. CDR3 DNA sequence: TGTGCCAGTAGTATAGATCGACCGGGGAGAAACACCATATATTTT. The chain joins TRBV19 to TRBJ1-3; D remains ambiguous. CDR3 length equals 15 residues. Germline CDR1 and CDR2: LNHDA and SQIVND (reference sequence). With 0 bases removed from V and 5 bases from J, the gap between germline ends came to 11 bases.

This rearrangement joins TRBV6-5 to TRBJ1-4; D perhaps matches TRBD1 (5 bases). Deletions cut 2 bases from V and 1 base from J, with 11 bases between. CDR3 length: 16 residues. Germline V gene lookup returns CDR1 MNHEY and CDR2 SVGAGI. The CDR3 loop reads CASSYGVRGTNEKLFF. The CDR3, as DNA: TGTGCCAGCAGTTACGGTGTGAGGGGAACTAATGAAAAACTGTTTTTT.

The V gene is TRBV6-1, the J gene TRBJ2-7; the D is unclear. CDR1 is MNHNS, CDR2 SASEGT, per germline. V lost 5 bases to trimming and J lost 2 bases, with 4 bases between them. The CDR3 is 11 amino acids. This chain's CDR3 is CASSQAYEQYF. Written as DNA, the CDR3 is TGTGCCAGCAGTCAGGCCTACGAGCAGTACTTC.

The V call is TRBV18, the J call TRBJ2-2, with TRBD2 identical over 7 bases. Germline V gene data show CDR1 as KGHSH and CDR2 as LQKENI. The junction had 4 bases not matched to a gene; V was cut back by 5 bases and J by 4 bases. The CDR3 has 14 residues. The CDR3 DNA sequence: TGTGCCAGCTCAGGGTCTAGCGGCACCGGGGAGCTGTTTTTT. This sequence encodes CASSGSSGTGELFF.

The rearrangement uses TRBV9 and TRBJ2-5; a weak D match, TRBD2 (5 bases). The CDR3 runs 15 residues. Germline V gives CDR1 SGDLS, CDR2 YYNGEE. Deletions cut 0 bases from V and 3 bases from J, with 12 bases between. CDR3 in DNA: TGTGCCAGCAGCGTAGTCGGAGGCGTCGAAGAGACCCAGTACTTC. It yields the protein CASSVVGGVEETQYF.

This CDR3 reads CASSSGTGDGNTIYF. The CDR3 DNA follows: TGCGCCAGCAGTTCCGGGACAGGGGATGGAAACACCATATATTTT. The V call is TRBV5-1, the J call TRBJ1-3, with 10 bases matching TRBD1. Trimming cost V 5 bases and J 3 bases; bases outside gene matches: 5. Germline V lookup: CDR1 SGHRS, CDR2 YFSETQ. The CDR3 extends over 15 amino acids.

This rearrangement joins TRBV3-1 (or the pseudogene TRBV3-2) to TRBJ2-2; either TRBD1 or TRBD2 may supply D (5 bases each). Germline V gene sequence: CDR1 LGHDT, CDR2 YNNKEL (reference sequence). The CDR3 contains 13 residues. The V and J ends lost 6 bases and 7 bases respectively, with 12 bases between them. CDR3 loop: CASSTRGNGELFF. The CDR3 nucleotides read TGTGCCAGCAGTACGAGGGGAAACGGGGAGCTGTTTTTT.

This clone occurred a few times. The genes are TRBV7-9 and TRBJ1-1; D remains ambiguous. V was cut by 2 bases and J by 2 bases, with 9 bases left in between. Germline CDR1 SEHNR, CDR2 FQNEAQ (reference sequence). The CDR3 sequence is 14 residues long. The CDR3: CASSLYGLNTEAFF. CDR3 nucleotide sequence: TGTGCCAGCAGCTTATACGGTTTAAACACTGAAGCTTTCTTT.

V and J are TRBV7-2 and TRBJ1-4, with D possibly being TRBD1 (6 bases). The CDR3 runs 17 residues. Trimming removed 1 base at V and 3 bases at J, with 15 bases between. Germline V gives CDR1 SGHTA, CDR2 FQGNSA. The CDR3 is CASSLVRGLTANEKLFF. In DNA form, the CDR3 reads TGTGCCAGCAGCTTAGTTCGGGGGCTCACGGCTAATGAAAAACTGTTTTTT. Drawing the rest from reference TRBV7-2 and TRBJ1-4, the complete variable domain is GAGVSQSPSNKVTEKGKDVELRCDPISGHTALYWYRQSLGQGLEFLIYFQGNSAPDKSGLPSDRFSAERTGGSVSTLTIQRTQQEDSAVYLCASSLVRGLTANEKLFFGSGTQLSVL.

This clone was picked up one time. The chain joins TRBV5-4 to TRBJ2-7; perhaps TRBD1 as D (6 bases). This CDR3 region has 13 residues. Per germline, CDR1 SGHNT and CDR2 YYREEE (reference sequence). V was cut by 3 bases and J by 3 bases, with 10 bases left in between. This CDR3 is CASSSRDIYEQYF. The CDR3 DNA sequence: TGTGCCAGCAGCTCCCGGGACATCTACGAGCAGTACTTC. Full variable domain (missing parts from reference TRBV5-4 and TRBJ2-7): ETGVTQSPTHLIKTRGQQVTLRCSSQSGHNTVSWYQQALGQGPQFIFQYYREEENGRGNFPPRFSGLQFPNYSSELNVNALELDDSALYLCASSSRDIYEQYFGPGTRLTVT.

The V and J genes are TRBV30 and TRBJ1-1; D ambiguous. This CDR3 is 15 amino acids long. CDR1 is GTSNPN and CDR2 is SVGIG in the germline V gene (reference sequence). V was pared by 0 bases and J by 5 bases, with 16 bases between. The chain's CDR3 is CAWSVGLRPQTEAFF. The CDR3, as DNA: TGTGCCTGGAGTGTAGGACTCCGGCCGCAAACTGAAGCTTTCTTT.

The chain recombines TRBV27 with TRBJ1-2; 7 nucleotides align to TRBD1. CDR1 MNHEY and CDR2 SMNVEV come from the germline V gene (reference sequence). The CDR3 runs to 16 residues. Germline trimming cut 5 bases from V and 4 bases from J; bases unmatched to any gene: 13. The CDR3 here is CASSILGDSSSYGYTF. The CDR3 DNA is TGTGCCAGCAGTATACTCGGGGACAGTTCTTCCTATGGCTACACCTTC.

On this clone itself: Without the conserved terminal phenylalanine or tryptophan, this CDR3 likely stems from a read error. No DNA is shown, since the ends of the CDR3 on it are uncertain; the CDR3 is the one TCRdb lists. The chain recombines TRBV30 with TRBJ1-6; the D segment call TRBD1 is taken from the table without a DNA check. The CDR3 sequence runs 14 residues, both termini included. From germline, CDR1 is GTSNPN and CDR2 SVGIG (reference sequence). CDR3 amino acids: CAWRKKNTLVSGRL.

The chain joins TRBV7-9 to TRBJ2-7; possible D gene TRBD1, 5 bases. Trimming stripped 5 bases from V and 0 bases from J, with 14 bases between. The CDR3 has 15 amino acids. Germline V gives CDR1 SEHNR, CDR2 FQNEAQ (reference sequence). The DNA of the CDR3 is TGTGCCAGCAGCCCCCATGGGGCCAGCTCCTACGAGCAGTACTTC. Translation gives CASSPHGASSYEQYF.